This T cell receptor beta chain was documented in a study of identical twins. This CDR3 is built from 14 residues. Trimming took 4 bases from V and 10 from J; bases not matched to a gene: 10. Germline V gene lookup returns CDR1 SGHTA and CDR2 FQGNSA. Each CDR3 protein gets one entry after TCRdb re-called the 5' RACE reads with MiXCR. This table has around 680,000 distinct CDR3 sequences, around 8.6% appearing once. This sample also appeared in a second study, on yellow fever vaccine responses in identical twins.

The clonotype was recovered from a young woman in good health. Material: PBMCs. The chain combines TRBV7-2 with TRBJ2-1; 7 nucleotides agree with TRBD1. For the CDR3, the DNA is TGTGCCAGCAGCTCGACCCCCTCAGGGGGAGAGCAGTTCTTC. Translated, it gives CASSSTPSGGEQFF.